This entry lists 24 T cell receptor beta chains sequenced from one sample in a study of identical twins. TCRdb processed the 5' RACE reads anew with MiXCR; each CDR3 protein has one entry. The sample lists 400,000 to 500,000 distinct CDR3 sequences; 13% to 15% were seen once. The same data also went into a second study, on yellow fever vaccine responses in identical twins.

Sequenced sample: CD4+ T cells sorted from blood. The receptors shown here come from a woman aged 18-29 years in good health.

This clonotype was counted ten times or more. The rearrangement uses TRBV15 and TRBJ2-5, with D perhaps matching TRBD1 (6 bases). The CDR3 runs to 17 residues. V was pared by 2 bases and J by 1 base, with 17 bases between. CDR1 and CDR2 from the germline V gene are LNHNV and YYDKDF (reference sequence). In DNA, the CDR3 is TGTGCCACCAGCAGAAAACCACAGGGAGTCGGCCAAGAGACCCAGTACTTC. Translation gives CATSRKPQGVGQETQYF.

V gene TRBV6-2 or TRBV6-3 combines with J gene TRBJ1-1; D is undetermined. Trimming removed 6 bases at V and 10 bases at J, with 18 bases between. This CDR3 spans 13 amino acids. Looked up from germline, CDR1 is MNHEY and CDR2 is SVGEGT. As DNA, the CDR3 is TGTGCCAGCAGAACCATCGACACCTATAGAGCTTTCTTT. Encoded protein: CASRTIDTYRAFF.

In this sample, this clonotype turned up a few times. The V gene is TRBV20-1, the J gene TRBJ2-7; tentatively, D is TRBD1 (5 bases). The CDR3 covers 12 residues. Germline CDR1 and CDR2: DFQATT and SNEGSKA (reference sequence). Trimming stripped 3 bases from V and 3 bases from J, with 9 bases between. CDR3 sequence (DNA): TGCAGTGCTAGTCCCAGGGACTACGAGCAGTACTTC. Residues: CSASPRDYEQYF.

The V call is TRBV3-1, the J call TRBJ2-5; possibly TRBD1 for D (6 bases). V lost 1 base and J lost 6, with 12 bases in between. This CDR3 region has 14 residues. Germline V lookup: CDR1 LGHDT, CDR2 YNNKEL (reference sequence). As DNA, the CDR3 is TGTGCCAGCAGCCAAGGGGCAGGGGTTAAGACCCAGTACTTC. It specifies CASSQGAGVKTQYF.

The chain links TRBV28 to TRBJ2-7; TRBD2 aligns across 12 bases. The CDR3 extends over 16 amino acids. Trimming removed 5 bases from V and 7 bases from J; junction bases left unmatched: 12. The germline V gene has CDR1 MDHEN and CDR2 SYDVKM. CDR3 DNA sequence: TGTGCCAGCAGTCCCCATCTAGCGGGAGGGCAGCAGGAGCAGTACTTC. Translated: CASSPHLAGGQQEQYF.

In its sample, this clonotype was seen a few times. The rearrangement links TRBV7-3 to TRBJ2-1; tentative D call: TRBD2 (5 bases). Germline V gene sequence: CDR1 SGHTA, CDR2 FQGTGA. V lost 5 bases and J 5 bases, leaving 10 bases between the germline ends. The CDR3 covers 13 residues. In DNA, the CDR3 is TGTGCCAGCAGCCCCCCCGGGGACAATGAGCAGTTCTTC. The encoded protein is CASSPPGDNEQFF.

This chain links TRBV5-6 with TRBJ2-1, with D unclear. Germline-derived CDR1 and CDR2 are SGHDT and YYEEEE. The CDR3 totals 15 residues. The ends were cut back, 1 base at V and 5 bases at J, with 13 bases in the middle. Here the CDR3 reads CASSLRIVSNNEQFF. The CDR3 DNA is TGTGCCAGCAGCTTGCGAATAGTGAGCAACAATGAGCAGTTCTTC.

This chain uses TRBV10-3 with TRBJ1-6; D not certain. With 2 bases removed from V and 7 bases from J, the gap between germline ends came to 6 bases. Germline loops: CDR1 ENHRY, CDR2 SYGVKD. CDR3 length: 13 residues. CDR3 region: CAISEGRNSPLHF. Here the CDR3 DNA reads TGTGCCATCAGTGAGGGGAGAAATTCACCCCTCCACTTT.

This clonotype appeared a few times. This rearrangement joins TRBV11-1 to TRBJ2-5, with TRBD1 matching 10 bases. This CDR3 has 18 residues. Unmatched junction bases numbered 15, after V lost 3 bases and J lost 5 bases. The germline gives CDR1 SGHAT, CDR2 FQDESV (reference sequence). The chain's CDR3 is CASSLESPRQGAGETQYF. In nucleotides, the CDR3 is TGTGCCAGCAGCTTGGAGAGTCCGCGACAGGGGGCCGGGGAGACCCAGTACTTC. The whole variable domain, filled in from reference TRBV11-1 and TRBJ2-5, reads EAEVAQSPRYKITEKSQAVAFWCDPISGHATLYWYRQILGQGPELLVQFQDESVVDDSQLPKDRFSAERLKGVDSTLKIQPAELGDSAMYLCASSLESPRQGAGETQYFGPGTRLLVL.

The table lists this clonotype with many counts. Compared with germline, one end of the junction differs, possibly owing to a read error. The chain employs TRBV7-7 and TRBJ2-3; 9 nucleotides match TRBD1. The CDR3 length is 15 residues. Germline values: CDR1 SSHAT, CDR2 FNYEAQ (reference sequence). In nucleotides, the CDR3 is TGTGCTAGCAGCTTGGACAGGGGATCCACAGATACGCAGTATTTT. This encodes CASSLDRGSTDTQYF.

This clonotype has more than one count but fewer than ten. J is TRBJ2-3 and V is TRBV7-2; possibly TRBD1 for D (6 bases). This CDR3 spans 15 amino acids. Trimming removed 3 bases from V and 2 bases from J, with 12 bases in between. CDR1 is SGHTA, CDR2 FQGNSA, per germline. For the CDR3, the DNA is TGTGCCAGCAGCTTTACAGGGCTCCCCACAGATACGCAGTATTTT. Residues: CASSFTGLPTDTQYF.

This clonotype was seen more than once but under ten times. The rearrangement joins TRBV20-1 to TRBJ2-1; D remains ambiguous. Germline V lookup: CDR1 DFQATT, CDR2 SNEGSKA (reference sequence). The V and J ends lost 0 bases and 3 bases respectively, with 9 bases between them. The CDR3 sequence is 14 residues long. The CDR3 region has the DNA TGCAGTGCTAGAGATTGGGCTAACTACAATGAGCAGTTCTTC. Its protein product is CSARDWANYNEQFF.

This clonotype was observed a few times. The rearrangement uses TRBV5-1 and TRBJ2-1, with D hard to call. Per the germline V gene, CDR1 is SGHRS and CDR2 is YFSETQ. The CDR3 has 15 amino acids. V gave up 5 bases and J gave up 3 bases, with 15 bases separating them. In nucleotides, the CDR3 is TGCGCCAGCAGGGAATCCTCTGTCGGCTACAATGAGCAGTTCTTC. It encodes CASRESSVGYNEQFF.

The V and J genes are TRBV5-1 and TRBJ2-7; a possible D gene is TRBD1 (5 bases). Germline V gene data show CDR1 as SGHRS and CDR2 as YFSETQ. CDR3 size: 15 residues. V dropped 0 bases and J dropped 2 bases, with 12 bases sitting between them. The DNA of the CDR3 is TGCGCCAGCAGCTTGGAGTCAGGGTCTACCTACGAGCAGTACTTC. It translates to CASSLESGSTYEQYF.

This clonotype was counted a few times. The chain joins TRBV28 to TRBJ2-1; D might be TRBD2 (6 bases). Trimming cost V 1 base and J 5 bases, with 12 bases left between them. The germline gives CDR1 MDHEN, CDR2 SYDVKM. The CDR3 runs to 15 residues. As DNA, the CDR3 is TGTGCCAGCAGTTTATCCCGGGACTTCCACAATGAGCAGTTCTTC. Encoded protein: CASSLSRDFHNEQFF.

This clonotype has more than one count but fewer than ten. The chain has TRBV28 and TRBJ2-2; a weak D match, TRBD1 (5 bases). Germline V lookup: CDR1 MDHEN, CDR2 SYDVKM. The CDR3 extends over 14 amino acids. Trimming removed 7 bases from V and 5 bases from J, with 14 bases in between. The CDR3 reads CASKMSGWTGELFF. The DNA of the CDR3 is TGTGCCAGCAAGATGTCAGGGTGGACCGGGGAGCTGTTTTTT.

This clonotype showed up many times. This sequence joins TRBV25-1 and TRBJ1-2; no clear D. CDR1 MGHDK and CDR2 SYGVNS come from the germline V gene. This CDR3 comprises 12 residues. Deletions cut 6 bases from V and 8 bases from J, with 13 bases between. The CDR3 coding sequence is TGTGCCAGCAGGGGGTCCCGAGGAGGCTACACCTTC. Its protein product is CASRGSRGGYTF.

CDR3 amino acids: CASSYAKTSGNFGELFF. DNA for the CDR3: TGTGCCAGCAGTTACGCCAAGACTAGCGGGAATTTCGGGGAGCTGTTTTTT. This chain connects TRBV6-5 to TRBJ2-2; 11 positions agree with TRBD2. Looked up from germline, CDR1 is MNHEY and CDR2 is SVGAGI. The ends lost 2 bases at V and 7 bases at J; junction bases unmatched: 9. CDR3 size: 17 residues.

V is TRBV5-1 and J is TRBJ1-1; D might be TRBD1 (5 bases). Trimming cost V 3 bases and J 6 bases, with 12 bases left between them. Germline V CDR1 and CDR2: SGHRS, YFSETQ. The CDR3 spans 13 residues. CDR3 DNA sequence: TGCGCCAGCAGCTCCGCCCGGGGCGCTGAAGCTTTCTTT. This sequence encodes CASSSARGAEAFF.

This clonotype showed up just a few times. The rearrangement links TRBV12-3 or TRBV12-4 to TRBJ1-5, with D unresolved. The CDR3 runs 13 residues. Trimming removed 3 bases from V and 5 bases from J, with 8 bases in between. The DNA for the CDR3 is TGTGCCAGCAGTTTGCACACTTATCAGCCCCAGCATTTT. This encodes CASSLHTYQPQHF.

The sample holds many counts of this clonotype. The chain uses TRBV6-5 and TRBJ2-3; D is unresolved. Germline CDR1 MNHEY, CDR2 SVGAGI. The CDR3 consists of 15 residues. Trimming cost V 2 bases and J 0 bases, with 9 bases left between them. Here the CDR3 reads CASSYLGTSTDTQYF. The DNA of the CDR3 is TGTGCCAGCAGTTACCTTGGCACAAGCACAGATACGCAGTATTTT.

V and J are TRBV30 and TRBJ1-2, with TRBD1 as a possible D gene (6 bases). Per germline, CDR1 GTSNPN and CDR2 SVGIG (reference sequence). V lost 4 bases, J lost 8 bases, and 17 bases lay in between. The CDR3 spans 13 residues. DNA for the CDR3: TGTGCCTGGACAGGGGAACGCTCGTCCGGCTACACCTTC. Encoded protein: CAWTGERSSGYTF.

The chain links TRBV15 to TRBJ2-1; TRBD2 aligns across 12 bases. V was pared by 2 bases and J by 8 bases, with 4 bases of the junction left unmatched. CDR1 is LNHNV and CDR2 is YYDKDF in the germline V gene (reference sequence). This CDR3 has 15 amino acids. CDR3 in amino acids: CATSRQTSGSYEQFF. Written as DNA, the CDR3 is TGTGCCACCAGCAGACAGACTAGCGGGAGCTATGAGCAGTTCTTC.

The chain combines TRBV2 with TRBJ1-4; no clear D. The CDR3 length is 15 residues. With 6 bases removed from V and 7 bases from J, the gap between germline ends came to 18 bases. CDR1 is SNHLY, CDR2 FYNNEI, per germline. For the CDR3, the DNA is TGTGCCAGCAGGGGTCGTCGCGGAATAATTGAAAAACTGTTTTTT. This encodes CASRGRRGIIEKLFF.